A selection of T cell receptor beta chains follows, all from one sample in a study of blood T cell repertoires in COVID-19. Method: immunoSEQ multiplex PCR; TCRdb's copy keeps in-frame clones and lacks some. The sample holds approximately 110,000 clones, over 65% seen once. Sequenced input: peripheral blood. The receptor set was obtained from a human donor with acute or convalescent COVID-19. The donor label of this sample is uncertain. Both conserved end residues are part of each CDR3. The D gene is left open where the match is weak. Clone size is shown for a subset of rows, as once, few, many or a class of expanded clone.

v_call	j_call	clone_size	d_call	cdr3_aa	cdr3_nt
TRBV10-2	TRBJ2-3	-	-	CASSRQASTDTQYF	TGCGCCAGCAGCAGACAGGCTAGCACAGATACGCAGTATTTT
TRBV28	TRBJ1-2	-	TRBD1	CASRGADREGGYTF	TGTGCCAGCAGGGGTGCGGACAGGGAGGGTGGCTACACCTTC
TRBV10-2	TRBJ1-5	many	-	CASSAGRGSEPQHF	TGCGCCAGCAGTGCGGGTCGAGGGTCAGAGCCCCAGCATTTT
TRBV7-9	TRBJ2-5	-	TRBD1	CASSFGTGGLQETQYF	TGTGCCAGCAGCTTCGGGACAGGGGGACTGCAAGAGACCCAGTACTTC
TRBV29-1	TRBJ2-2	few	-	CSVAGGSTGELFF	TGCAGCGTTGCCGGGGGTTCCACCGGGGAGCTGTTTTTT
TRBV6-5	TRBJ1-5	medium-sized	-	CASSPSEGKDQPQHF	TGTGCCAGCAGTCCATCCGAGGGAAAGGATCAGCCCCAGCATTTT
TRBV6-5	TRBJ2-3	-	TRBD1	CASSTGIASTDTQYF	TGTGCCAGCTCGACAGGGATAGCAAGCACAGATACGCAGTATTTT
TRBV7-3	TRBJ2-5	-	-	CASSLSQGETQYF	TGTGCCAGCAGCTTAAGTCAGGGCGAGACCCAGTACTTC
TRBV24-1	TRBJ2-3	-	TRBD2	CATGGGTDTQYF	TGTGCCACCGGCGGGGGGACAGATACGCAGTATTTT
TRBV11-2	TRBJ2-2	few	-	CASSLGVRVTGELFF	TGTGCCAGCAGCTTAGGAGTCAGGGTGACCGGGGAGCTGTTTTTT
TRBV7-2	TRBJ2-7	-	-	CASSSAEGLPFLF	TGTGCCAGCAGCTCAGCCGAGGGACTCCCCTTTCTCTTC
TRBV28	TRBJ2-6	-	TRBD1	CTPRDRGSGANVLTF	TGTACCCCCCGGGACAGGGGGTCTGGGGCCAACGTCCTGACTTTC
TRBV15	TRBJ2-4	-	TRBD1	CATSRDGPGQGNIQYF	TGTGCCACCAGCAGAGATGGCCCGGGACAGGGGAACATTCAGTACTTC
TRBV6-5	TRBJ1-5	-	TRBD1	CASSRTGDQPQHF	TGTGCCAGCAGTAGGACAGGGGATCAGCCCCAGCATTTT
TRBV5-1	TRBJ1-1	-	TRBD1	CASSFAKGAEGPEAFF	TGCGCCAGCAGCTTCGCCAAGGGGGCCGAGGGCCCTGAAGCTTTCTTT
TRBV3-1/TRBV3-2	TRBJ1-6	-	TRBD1	CASSLDRGLLTNNSPLHF	TGTGCCAGCAGCCTAGACAGGGGGCTTCTGACAAATAATTCACCCCTCCACTTT
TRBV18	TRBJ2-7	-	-	CASSPATREQYF	TGTGCCAGCTCACCAGCGACACGGGAGCAGTACTTC
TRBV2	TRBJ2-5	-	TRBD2	CASNERGGPPAETQYF	TGTGCCAGCAACGAGCGGGGGGGCCCCCCTGCTGAGACCCAGTACTTC
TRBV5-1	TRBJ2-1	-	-	CASSLGGYGQGNEQFF	TGCGCCAGCAGCTTGGGGGGCTATGGGCAGGGAAATGAGCAGTTCTTC
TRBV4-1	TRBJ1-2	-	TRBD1	CASSLGQEVSYGYTF	TGCGCCAGCAGCCTGGGACAGGAAGTTTCCTATGGCTACACCTTC
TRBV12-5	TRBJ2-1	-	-	CASTLRGYNEQFF	TGTGCTAGTACCCTAAGAGGCTACAATGAGCAGTTCTTC
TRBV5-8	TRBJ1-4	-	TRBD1	CASSLQGASNEKLFF	TGTGCCAGCAGTTTACAGGGGGCTTCTAATGAAAAACTGTTTTTT
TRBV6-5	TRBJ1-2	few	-	CASRKTRVADYGYTF	TGTGCCAGCAGAAAAACCAGGGTAGCGGACTATGGCTACACCTTC